This TCR beta chain was documented in a study of shared clonotypes between healthy human individuals. Study-wide results and limits: Sequencing of the sorted subsets was shown by rarefaction to be incomplete despite large depth. It was observed that around 5% of naive CD4 clonotypes were shared across a handful of donors.

With 2 bases removed from V and 3 bases from J, the gap between germline ends came to 14 bases. CDR3 length: 15 amino acids. Germline V gene data show CDR1 as WSHSY and CDR2 as SAAADI. Method: immunoSEQ multiplex PCR; TCRdb's copy keeps in-frame clones and lacks some. Of about 660,000 clones detected, roughly 70% appear once; the ten largest clones hold around 1.6%. Turning to this clone: Its matching antigen is unknown.

Sequenced input: memory CD4+ T cells sorted from blood. Sample subset: CD45RA-negative fraction. The source of this sequence is a woman aged 25-40 years in good health. The chain joins TRBV10-2 to TRBJ2-7; D is ambiguous. The CDR3 is CASSEHKSTGYEQYF. CDR3 nucleotide sequence: TGCGCCAGCAGTGAGCACAAGAGCACGGGCTACGAGCAGTACTTC.